The sequence of this T cell receptor (beta chain) was determined in a study of kidney transplant recipient with SARS-CoV-2 infection. MiXCR, run by TCRdb on the reads, gives a single entry per CDR3 protein. The profile shows about 250,000 distinct CDR3 sequences, around 26% of them singletons. The CDR3 consists of 15 residues. Germline V CDR1 and CDR2: SGHNT, YYREEE (reference sequence). V gave up 0 bases and J gave up 9 bases, with 16 bases separating them. The receptor comes from a male patient in his thirties who had COVID-19 and was a kidney transplant recipient. The graft donor may account for some of the T cells. Sequenced here: a blood sample, sampled at baseline and on day 111 from a kidney transplant recipient. This sequence joins TRBV5-4 and TRBJ2-1; D is possibly TRBD2 (5 bases). The CDR3 loop is CASSLAELDRGEQFF. DNA of the CDR3: TGTGCCAGCAGCTTGGCCGAACTAGATAGAGGTGAGCAGTTCTTC.